This entry is about one T cell receptor beta chain. The assay was immunoSEQ multiplex PCR, and TCRdb's table has in-frame clones only and misses some. The sample consists of roughly 48,000 clones, roughly 85% of them appearing once. The sample is drawn from a study of T cell changes during pregnancy in multiple sclerosis. The CDR3 spans 14 residues. V was pared by 6 bases and J by 2 bases, with 3 bases of the junction left unmatched. The V gene's germline CDR1 is MNHNS and CDR2 SASEGT. The sample was CD4+ T cells from peripheral blood mononuclear cells, taken in the second trimester of pregnancy. This chain joins TRBV6-1 and TRBJ1-2; TRBD1 matches at 10 bases. The receptor's source is a female donor with multiple sclerosis, enrolled in a pregnancy study. The CDR3 loop reads CASRGTGANYGYTF. CDR3 DNA sequence: TGTGCCAGCAGGGGGACAGGGGCCAACTATGGCTACACCTTC.